These 28 T cell receptor beta chains were sequenced from one sample in a study of T-cell reconstitution after alpha-beta-depleted transplantation in children. Construction of the TCRbeta library involved unique molecular identifiers. TCRdb re-called the PCR reads through MiXCR, storing one row per CDR3 protein. The sample gives fewer than 550,000 distinct CDR3 sequences, over 9.5% of which show up once; around 2% is in the top ten. Sequences were derived from PBMCs, sampled before TCRalphabeta/CD19-depleted stem cell transplant. The source of these receptors is a child under 10 years old with inherited bone marrow failure, due to receive a stem cell transplant.

In this sample, this clonotype turned up many times. V gene TRBV6-5 combines with J gene TRBJ2-7; 11 bases align to TRBD2. The CDR3 length is 16 residues. The germline CDR1 and CDR2 sequences are MNHEY and SVGAGI. The trim removed 0 bases at V and 7 bases at J, leaving 8 bases unmatched. Written as DNA, the CDR3 is TGTGCCAGCAGTTACTCTAGCGGGAGGGTGGGGGGTGAGCAGTACTTC. Translating gives CASSYSSGRVGGEQYF.

This clonotype was seen at least ten times. This chain connects TRBV12-3 or TRBV12-4 to TRBJ2-1; 10 nucleotides align to TRBD2. V shed 3 bases, J shed 3 bases, and the junction held 11 bases outside the gene matches. The CDR3 runs 18 residues. For the CDR3, the DNA is TGTGCCAGCAGTTTTGAAGCGGGAGGGACGGTAAGCTACAATGAGCAGTTCTTC. It encodes CASSFEAGGTVSYNEQFF.

This clonotype was seen at least ten times. The J gene is TRBJ1-2, the V gene TRBV12-3 or TRBV12-4, with D perhaps matching TRBD1 (5 bases). This CDR3 region has 15 residues. V gave up 1 base and J gave up 3 bases, with 12 bases separating them. Here the CDR3 reads CASSLVSREDYGYTF. CDR3 nucleotide sequence: TGTGCCAGCAGTTTAGTTAGCAGGGAAGACTATGGCTACACCTTC.

The chain is built from TRBV19 and TRBJ2-7; TRBD1 matches 7 bases. V was pared by 6 bases and J by 3 bases, with 8 bases of the junction left unmatched. The CDR3 has 14 amino acids. Germline V CDR1 and CDR2: LNHDA, SQIVND (reference sequence). CDR3 amino acids: CASRIRDRGYEQYF. CDR3 sequence (DNA): TGTGCCAGTAGGATCCGGGACAGAGGCTACGAGCAGTACTTC.

The chain is built from TRBV19 and TRBJ2-7; 11 bases match TRBD2. With V trimmed by 6 bases and J by 2 bases, 6 bases remained unmatched. Germline CDR1 reads LNHDA; CDR2 reads SQIVND (reference sequence). This CDR3 has 15 residues. CDR3 sequence (DNA): TGTGCCAGTAGACTAGCGGGAGTGGACCCCTACGAGCAGTACTTC. It yields the protein CASRLAGVDPYEQYF. The full variable domain, in which reference TRBV19 and TRBJ2-7 provide the parts outside the CDR3, is DGGITQSPKYLFRKEGQNVTLSCEQNLNHDAMYWYRQDPGQGLRLIYYSQIVNDFQKGDIAEGYSVSREKKESFPLTVTSAQKNPTAFYLCASRLAGVDPYEQYFGPGTRLTVT.

This clonotype was seen a few times. The chain employs TRBV27 and TRBJ1-1; maybe TRBD1 (6 bases). CDR1 is MNHEY, CDR2 SMNVEV, per germline (reference sequence). Trimming cost V 5 bases and J 3 bases, with 13 bases left between them. The CDR3 is 14 residues long. Here the CDR3 reads CASSPTGWDTEAFF. As DNA, the CDR3 is TGTGCCAGCAGTCCAACAGGGTGGGACACTGAAGCTTTCTTT.

This clonotype was found many times. The chain joins TRBV4-1 to TRBJ1-1, with D possibly matching TRBD1 (5 bases). Looked up from germline, CDR1 is MGHRA and CDR2 is YSYEKL. The CDR3 is 14 amino acids. Trimming pared 3 bases from V and 4 bases from J, leaving 12 bases between. The CDR3 reads CASSHQGGSTEAFF. In DNA, the CDR3 is TGCGCCAGCAGCCATCAGGGAGGGAGCACTGAAGCTTTCTTT.

This clonotype has only a few counts. A much larger clone sits a single nucleotide away, making a read error possible. The chain has TRBV7-9 and TRBJ1-1; D is unclear. This CDR3 has 13 amino acids. Trimming left V 2 bases short and J 1 base short, with 5 bases between. The V gene's germline CDR1 is SEHNR and CDR2 FQNEAQ (reference sequence). The CDR3 loop reads CASSLIPNTEAFF. As DNA, the CDR3 is TGTGCCAGCAGCTTAATCCCGAACACTGAAGCTTTCTTT.

This clonotype was observed a handful of times. The chain links TRBV29-1 to TRBJ1-4; 7 bases are shared with TRBD1. The V and J ends lost 4 bases and 4 bases, in that order; junction bases with no gene match: 3. Germline V gene sequence: CDR1 SQVTM, CDR2 ANQGSEA. This CDR3 is built from 13 residues. CDR3 nucleotide sequence: TGCAGCGTTGCCGGGACAGATAATGAAAAACTGTTTTTT. It specifies CSVAGTDNEKLFF.

This clonotype was seen only a few times. This chain connects TRBV4-3 to TRBJ2-6; D gene uncertain. V lost 1 base and J lost 0, with 13 bases in between. The V gene's germline CDR1 is LGHNA and CDR2 YSLEER. CDR3 length equals 18 residues. CDR3 amino acids: CASSQGRRTSSGANVLTF. The CDR3 bases are TGCGCCAGCAGCCAAGGTCGACGGACCAGCTCTGGGGCCAACGTCCTGACTTTC.

The chain carries TRBV9 and TRBJ2-3; 16 bases fit TRBD2. V was clipped by 3 bases and J by 2 bases; unmatched bases: 9. The CDR3 spans 19 residues. Looked up from germline, CDR1 is SGDLS and CDR2 is YYNGEE. The DNA of the CDR3 is TGTGCCAGCAGCGGAATGGGACTAGCGGGAGGGCGCTACACAGATACGCAGTATTTT. This sequence encodes CASSGMGLAGGRYTDTQYF.

This clonotype was seen repeatedly, ten times or more. The chain has TRBV18 and TRBJ2-7, with D possibly TRBD1 on 6 matching bases. The germline V and J ends were trimmed by 2 bases and 2 bases, with 10 bases remaining between them. This CDR3 is 14 amino acids long. Germline CDR1 and CDR2: KGHSH and LQKENI. CDR3 DNA sequence: TGTGCCAGCTCACCATCAGGGGTCCCCTACGAGCAGTACTTC. Its protein is CASSPSGVPYEQYF.

This clonotype was detected many times. A read error may produce the germline difference seen at one junction end. This chain connects TRBV5-1 to TRBJ2-2; D remains ambiguous. CDR1 and CDR2 (germline): SGHRS, YFSETQ. The CDR3 loop spans 13 amino acids. CDR3 sequence (DNA): TGTGCCAGCAGTTTGCCGAACACCGGGGAGCTGTTTTTT. This codes for CASSLPNTGELFF.

This clonotype turned up a few times. V and J are TRBV18 and TRBJ1-2; D ambiguous. The CDR3 is 15 amino acids. Germline lookup yields CDR1 KGHSH and CDR2 LQKENI. V was clipped by 2 bases and J by 2 bases, with 12 bases between them. CDR3 coding DNA: TGTGCCAGCTCACCAGGGCCAAACCCCAACTATGGCTACACCTTC. Amino acid sequence: CASSPGPNPNYGYTF.

This clonotype was recorded at least ten times. The rearrangement joins TRBV20-1 to TRBJ2-3; TRBD2 matches at 12 bases. Trimming cost V 6 bases and J 0 bases; bases outside gene matches: 10. Germline CDR1 reads DFQATT; CDR2 reads SNEGSKA (reference sequence). CDR3 size: 17 residues. DNA for the CDR3: TGCAGTGCCCAAGGGCTCGGACTAGCGGGGAGCACAGATACGCAGTATTTT. It encodes CSAQGLGLAGSTDTQYF.

This clonotype was seen repeatedly, ten times or more. This chain links TRBV11-2 with TRBJ2-3, with D hard to call. In germline, CDR1 is SGHAT, CDR2 FQNNGV. V was shortened by 8 bases and J by 3 bases, with 15 bases between the two germline ends. CDR3 length: 14 residues. The CDR3 is CASGGPFRTDTQYF. DNA of the CDR3: TGTGCCAGCGGTGGGCCGTTTCGAACAGATACGCAGTATTTT.

This clonotype occurred many times. The gene calls are TRBV7-6 and TRBJ2-3; 9 nucleotides align to TRBD2. Germline-derived CDR1 and CDR2 are SGHVS and FNYEAQ. V dropped 5 bases and J dropped 6; count of bases not matched to a gene: 15. The length of the CDR3 is 17 residues. CDR3 sequence: CASSPQAVAGVLDTQYF. In DNA, the CDR3 is TGTGCCAGCAGCCCCCAGGCCGTAGCGGGAGTTTTGGATACGCAGTATTTT. Together with reference TRBV7-6 and TRBJ2-3, the CDR3 gives the full variable domain: GAGVSQSPRYKVTKRGQDVALRCDPISGHVSLYWYRQALGQGPEFLTYFNYEAQQDKSGLPNDRFSAERPEGSISTLTIQRTEQRDSAMYRCASSPQAVAGVLDTQYFGPGTRLTVL.

This clonotype was detected ten times or more. The chain links TRBV4-3 to TRBJ1-2; D is uncertain. CDR3 length equals 14 residues. CDR1 is LGHNA, CDR2 YSLEER, per germline. Trimming left V 6 bases short and J 3 bases short, with 14 bases between. DNA for the CDR3: TGCGCCAGCAGGGACCGCGGGCACGACTATGGCTACACCTTC. This translates into CASRDRGHDYGYTF.

In its sample, this clonotype was seen many times. The J gene is TRBJ2-3, the V gene TRBV4-3; D remains ambiguous. The CDR3 totals 13 residues. Germline V lookup: CDR1 LGHNA, CDR2 YSLEER. Trimming stripped 4 bases from V and 3 bases from J, with 8 bases between. For the CDR3, the DNA is TGCGCCAGCAGCCTTCGACCGACAGATACGCAGTATTTT. It translates to CASSLRPTDTQYF.

This clonotype was counted ten times or more. This sequence joins TRBV6-5 and TRBJ2-7, with 9 bases lining up with TRBD2. CDR1 is MNHEY, CDR2 SVGAGI, per germline. This CDR3 comprises 15 residues. J was trimmed by 5 bases and V by 2 bases; bases with no gene match: 7. CDR3 DNA sequence: TGTGCCAGCAGTTACATTAGCGGGAGAAGGGACGAGCAGTACTTC. Protein sequence: CASSYISGRRDEQYF.

This clonotype appeared many times. The V gene is TRBV2, the J gene TRBJ2-1, with D possibly being TRBD2 (6 bases). The CDR3 spans 15 residues. Germline V gene data show CDR1 as SNHLY and CDR2 as FYNNEI. Trimming took off 0 bases at V and 2 bases at J, with 8 bases between the two ends. DNA for the CDR3: TGTGCCAGCAGTGAAGCGGGAGGTACCTACAATGAGCAGTTCTTC. Translated, it gives CASSEAGGTYNEQFF.

This clonotype was detected only a few times. V gene TRBV4-2 combines with J gene TRBJ2-7; D might be TRBD2 (6 bases). Germline-derived CDR1 and CDR2 are LGHNA and YNFKEQ. Trimming took off 2 bases at V and 4 bases at J, with 9 bases between the two ends. This CDR3 has 13 residues. The CDR3 region has the DNA TGTGCCAGCAGCCAAACGGGGGAATACGAGCAGTACTTC. Protein: CASSQTGEYEQYF.

Ten or more counts support this clonotype. The chain carries TRBV4-1 and TRBJ2-5; D unresolved. Trimming took 3 bases from V and 5 from J, leaving 7 bases between them. There are 12 residues in the CDR3. Germline V gene sequence: CDR1 MGHRA, CDR2 YSYEKL. The CDR3, as DNA: TGCGCCAGCAGCCATTACGGGGAGACCCAGTACTTC. Amino acids: CASSHYGETQYF.

The chain links TRBV30 to TRBJ2-5; D may match TRBD1 or TRBD2 (5 bases each). V dropped 7 bases and J dropped 2 bases, with 20 bases sitting between them. The CDR3 spans 15 residues. Germline loops: CDR1 GTSNPN, CDR2 SVGIG (reference sequence). The CDR3: CASGPGQTIQETQYF. DNA for the CDR3: TGTGCCTCGGGACCCGGACAAACTATACAAGAGACCCAGTACTTC.

This clonotype appeared many times. The chain has TRBV7-2 and TRBJ2-4, with D tentatively TRBD1 (6 bases). The CDR3 is 16 residues long. V was clipped by 0 bases and J by 4 bases, with 13 bases between them. Germline values: CDR1 SGHTA, CDR2 FQGNSA. CDR3 in DNA: TGTGCCAGCAGCTTAGCGTCGCAGGGGCGGAAAAACATTCAGTACTTC. It translates to CASSLASQGRKNIQYF.

This clonotype appeared many times. Sequence at one end of the junction differs from germline and may be a read error. CDR3 in DNA: TGTGCCAGCAGTGAAAGAGGTTCAGGCAAGCAGCCCCAGCATTTT. It yields the protein CASSERGSGKQPQHF. This sequence joins TRBV2 and TRBJ1-5; D call uncertain. The germline V gene has CDR1 SNHLY and CDR2 FYNNEI. The CDR3 length is 15 residues. The variable domain in full, with the rest retrieved from reference TRBV2 and TRBJ1-5, is EPEVTQTPSHQVTQMGQEVILRCVPISNHLYFYWYRQILGQKVEFLVSFYNNEISEKSEIFDDQFSVERPDGSNFTLKIRSTKLEDSAMYFCASSERGSGKQPQHFGDGTRLSIL.

In regard to this clonotype: This sequence may be a read error, since a much larger clone differs from it by one base. The chain uses TRBV4-3 and TRBJ1-3, with 8 bases lining up with TRBD1. Germline-derived CDR1 and CDR2 are LGHNA and YSLEER. The CDR3 spans 16 residues. CDR3 sequence (DNA): TGCGCCAGAAGCCAGCAGGGACAGGTGACTGGAAACACCATATATTTT. It translates to CARSQQGQVTGNTIYF.

This clonotype showed up many times. The chain has TRBV27 and TRBJ2-1; 11 bases line up with TRBD2. Germline V lookup: CDR1 MNHEY, CDR2 SMNVEV (reference sequence). The J segment lost 9 bases and the V segment lost 5 bases, leaving 9 bases of the junction unmatched. This CDR3 spans 15 amino acids. The CDR3 DNA sequence: TGTGCCAGCAGTCCGCCACTAGCGGGAGAAGGTGAGCAGTTCTTC. It encodes CASSPPLAGEGEQFF.